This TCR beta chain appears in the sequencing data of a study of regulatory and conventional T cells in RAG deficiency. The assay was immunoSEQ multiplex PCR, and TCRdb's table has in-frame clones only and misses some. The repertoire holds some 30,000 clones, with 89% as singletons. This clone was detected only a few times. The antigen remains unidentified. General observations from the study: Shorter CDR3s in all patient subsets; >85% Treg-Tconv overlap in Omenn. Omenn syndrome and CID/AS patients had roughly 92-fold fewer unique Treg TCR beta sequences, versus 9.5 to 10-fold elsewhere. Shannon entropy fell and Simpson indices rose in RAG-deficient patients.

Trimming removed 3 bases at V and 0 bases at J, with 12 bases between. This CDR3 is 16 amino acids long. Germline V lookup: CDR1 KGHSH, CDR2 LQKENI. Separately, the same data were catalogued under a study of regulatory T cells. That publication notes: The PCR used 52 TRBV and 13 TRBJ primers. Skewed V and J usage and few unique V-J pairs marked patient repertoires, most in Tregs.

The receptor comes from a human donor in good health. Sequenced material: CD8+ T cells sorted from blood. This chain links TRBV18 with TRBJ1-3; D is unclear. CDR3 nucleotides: TGTGCCAGCTCACCGCCACGAAACCCCTCTGGAAACACCATATATTTT. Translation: CASSPPRNPSGNTIYF.